These 19 T cell receptor beta chains share one sample of origin, sequenced in a study of regulatory T cells in long-lasting Graves disease. Regarding time point: newly diagnosed GD, antithyroid drugs for less than 3 months. With RNA extracted from PBMCs as input, the TCR library was made. Arm-PCR of CDR3 regions and iRepertoire HTBI primers were used to build TCR beta libraries. One entry per CDR3 protein results from TCRdb running MiXCR on the multiplex PCR reads. The sample consists of about 320,000 distinct CDR3 sequences, 15% to 20% of them appearing once. Sequencing used peripheral blood mononuclear cells (PBMCs), obtained at new diagnosis, from a patient treated with antithyroid drugs. These receptors were collected from a female donor with Graves disease.

Note on this clonotype: This sequence is one base from a far larger clone and is likely a read error. This chain uses TRBV11-2 with TRBJ2-3; D is undetermined. Germline V gene sequence: CDR1 SGHAT, CDR2 FQNNGV. The germline V and J ends were trimmed by 5 bases and 2 bases, with 5 bases remaining between them. The CDR3 covers 12 residues. Written as DNA, the CDR3 is TGTGCCAGCAGCATCGCCACAGATACGCAGTATTTT. It codes for CASSIATDTQYF.

This clonotype was recorded a few times. The chain joins TRBV7-9 to TRBJ2-1, with D hard to call. Trimming took off 5 bases at V and 4 bases at J, with 12 bases between the two ends. The CDR3 length is 14 residues. CDR1 and CDR2 from the germline V gene are SEHNR and FQNEAQ (reference sequence). This chain's CDR3 is CASSPGVGYNEQFF. In DNA form, the CDR3 reads TGTGCCAGCAGCCCGGGTGTAGGTTACAATGAGCAGTTCTTC.

There are many counts of this clonotype. The genes are TRBV29-1 and TRBJ2-7, with D perhaps TRBD2 (7 bases). CDR1 SQVTM and CDR2 ANQGSEA come from the germline V gene. V shed 6 bases and J shed 3 bases, with 12 bases lying between them. The CDR3 is 12 residues long. The CDR3 sequence is CSVGGGGYEQYF. CDR3 bases: TGCAGCGTGGGAGGGGGAGGCTACGAGCAGTACTTC.

This clonotype was recorded at least ten times. The gene calls are TRBV11-2 and TRBJ2-5, with D unresolved. V lost 3 bases to trimming and J lost 6 bases, with 14 bases between them. Looked up from germline, CDR1 is SGHAT and CDR2 is FQNNGV. CDR3 length: 14 residues. The CDR3, as DNA: TGTGCCAGCAGCTTGGCTAGTTCCGTAAAGACCCAGTACTTC. Encoded protein: CASSLASSVKTQYF.

The sample holds many counts of this clonotype. The chain combines TRBV18 with TRBJ2-5, with D tentatively TRBD2 (6 bases). This CDR3 has 16 amino acids. Germline V gene sequence: CDR1 KGHSH, CDR2 LQKENI. V dropped 4 bases and J dropped 0 bases, with 15 bases sitting between them. CDR3 residues: CASSRQLASYQETQYF. CDR3 nucleotides: TGTGCCAGCTCACGACAACTAGCCTCGTACCAAGAGACCCAGTACTTC.

This clonotype occurred many times. V and J are TRBV7-9 and TRBJ2-7, with 7 bases identical to TRBD1. Germline loops: CDR1 SEHNR, CDR2 FQNEAQ (reference sequence). The CDR3 loop spans 14 amino acids. The junction had 7 bases not matched to a gene; V was cut back by 6 bases and J by 2 bases. CDR3 coding DNA: TGTGCCAGCAGTTTTGCCAGGGGGACCTACGAGCAGTACTTC. Protein sequence: CASSFARGTYEQYF.

This clonotype was counted at least ten times. The V call is TRBV19, the J call TRBJ1-2; tentative D call: TRBD1 (5 bases). Between the trimmed V and J ends, which lost 5 bases and 1 base, there was a span of 14 bases. This CDR3 has 15 residues. Germline V gene lookup returns CDR1 LNHDA and CDR2 SQIVND (reference sequence). CDR3 protein: CASSWGDLGNYGYTF. In DNA form, the CDR3 reads TGTGCCAGTAGTTGGGGGGATCTGGGTAACTATGGCTACACCTTC.

The table lists this clonotype with many counts. The chain carries TRBV11-2 and TRBJ2-5; D could derive from TRBD1 or TRBD2 (7 bases each). The CDR3 runs to 16 residues. Germline lookup yields CDR1 SGHAT and CDR2 FQNNGV. Deletions cut 5 bases from V and 3 bases from J, with 19 bases between. As DNA, the CDR3 is TGTGCCAGCAGCGCCAGGGGGAGGGTGGTAGAAGAGACCCAGTACTTC. Translation gives CASSARGRVVEETQYF.

Ten or more counts support this clonotype. The chain is built from TRBV19 and TRBJ2-2; D possibly corresponds to TRBD1 (6 bases). From germline, CDR1 is LNHDA and CDR2 SQIVND (reference sequence). CDR3 length equals 15 residues. The V end lost 7 bases, the J end lost 2 bases, and 14 bases lay between the germline ends. CDR3 in amino acids: CASKVDSSNTGELFF. Here the CDR3 DNA reads TGTGCCAGTAAGGTGGACAGCAGCAACACCGGGGAGCTGTTTTTT. The full variable domain, with the rest looked up from reference TRBV19 and TRBJ2-2, is DGGITQSPKYLFRKEGQNVTLSCEQNLNHDAMYWYRQDPGQGLRLIYYSQIVNDFQKGDIAEGYSVSREKKESFPLTVTSAQKNPTAFYLCASKVDSSNTGELFFGEGSRLTVL.

This clonotype was observed at least ten times. The chain employs TRBV7-2 and TRBJ1-1, with 9 nucleotides matching TRBD1. Germline V gene lookup returns CDR1 SGHTA and CDR2 FQGNSA. The trim removed 5 bases at V and 6 bases at J, leaving 10 bases unmatched. The CDR3 runs 15 residues. CDR3 loop: CASSRLTGGVAEAFF. The CDR3 bases are TGTGCCAGCAGCCGATTGACAGGGGGGGTAGCTGAAGCTTTCTTT.

This clonotype appeared many times. The chain links TRBV28 to TRBJ1-2; TRBD1 matches at 7 bases. J lost 3 bases, V lost 3 bases, and 7 bases had no gene match. The CDR3 totals 15 residues. Germline V gives CDR1 MDHEN, CDR2 SYDVKM. CDR3 region: CASSFEDRRHYGYTF. The CDR3 DNA sequence: TGTGCCAGCAGTTTCGAGGACAGGAGGCACTATGGCTACACCTTC.

This clonotype was counted many times. The chain employs TRBV3-1 and TRBJ2-5; D remains ambiguous. The germline V and J ends were trimmed by 1 base and 1 base, with 7 bases remaining between them. Per germline, CDR1 LGHDT and CDR2 YNNKEL (reference sequence). The CDR3 totals 14 residues. The CDR3 region is CASSQGRIQETQYF. CDR3 nucleotide sequence: TGTGCCAGCAGCCAAGGACGGATCCAAGAGACCCAGTACTTC.

This clonotype was found many times. This chain uses TRBV19 with TRBJ2-3; TRBD2 aligns across 9 bases. The CDR3 loop spans 14 amino acids. Unmatched junction bases numbered 2, after V lost 3 bases and J lost 4 bases. The germline V gene encodes CDR1 LNHDA and CDR2 SQIVND (reference sequence). As DNA, the CDR3 is TGTGCCAGTAGTATGGGACTAGCCCCAGATACGCAGTATTTT. Amino acids: CASSMGLAPDTQYF.

The V call is TRBV12-3 or TRBV12-4, the J call TRBJ1-2; D uncertain. The V end lost 3 bases, the J end lost 3 bases, and 8 bases lay between the germline ends. This CDR3 contains 13 residues. The CDR3 sequence: CASSFGRYYGYTF. In DNA form, the CDR3 reads TGTGCCAGCAGTTTTGGACGGTACTATGGCTACACCTTC.

This sequence joins TRBV9 and TRBJ1-1; D is ambiguous. This CDR3 comprises 14 residues. Per the germline V gene, CDR1 is SGDLS and CDR2 is YYNGEE. Between the trimmed V and J ends, which lost 0 bases and 1 base, there was a span of 7 bases. CDR3 nucleotides: TGTGCCAGCAGCGTAGCTACGGGGAACACTGAAGCTTTCTTT. It yields the protein CASSVATGNTEAFF.

This clonotype was observed many times. The rearrangement links TRBV7-9 to TRBJ2-1, with TRBD2 as a possible D gene (6 bases). V lost 5 bases and J 4 bases, leaving 15 bases between the germline ends. The germline CDR1 and CDR2 sequences are SEHNR and FQNEAQ (reference sequence). The CDR3 contains 15 residues. This chain's CDR3 is CASSGGERPYNEQFF. CDR3 in DNA: TGTGCCAGCAGCGGAGGGGAGCGGCCGTACAATGAGCAGTTCTTC.

This clonotype was detected many times. The chain combines TRBV10-2 with TRBJ1-2; D is unclear. Per germline, CDR1 WSHSY and CDR2 SAAADI. V was pared by 4 bases and J by 7 bases, with 16 bases between. The CDR3 loop spans 14 amino acids. The CDR3 region is CASSGGGGISGYTF. In DNA form, the CDR3 reads TGCGCCAGCAGTGGTGGCGGAGGAATCTCTGGCTACACCTTC.

This clonotype was observed many times. The chain carries TRBV5-1 and TRBJ2-7; D tentatively reads TRBD1 or TRBD2 (5 bases each). CDR3 length: 14 residues. Looked up from germline, CDR1 is SGHRS and CDR2 is YFSETQ. The V end lost 4 bases, the J end lost 2 bases, and 13 bases lay between the germline ends. The CDR3 sequence is CASSPGTSAYEQYF. The CDR3, as DNA: TGCGCCAGCAGCCCAGGGACGTCCGCCTACGAGCAGTACTTC.

This clonotype has only a few counts. V usage is TRBV19 and J usage is TRBJ2-7; 13 nucleotides align to TRBD2. Trimming at V came to 5 bases and at J to 4 bases, leaving 5 bases not matched to a gene. The CDR3 has 15 amino acids. Germline V CDR1 and CDR2: LNHDA, SQIVND (reference sequence). This CDR3 is CASSPRLAGGYEQYF. The CDR3 DNA sequence: TGTGCCAGTAGTCCTAGACTAGCGGGAGGATACGAGCAGTACTTC. The full variable domain, completed using reference TRBV19 and TRBJ2-7, is DGGITQSPKYLFRKEGQNVTLSCEQNLNHDAMYWYRQDPGQGLRLIYYSQIVNDFQKGDIAEGYSVSREKKESFPLTVTSAQKNPTAFYLCASSPRLAGGYEQYFGPGTRLTVT.